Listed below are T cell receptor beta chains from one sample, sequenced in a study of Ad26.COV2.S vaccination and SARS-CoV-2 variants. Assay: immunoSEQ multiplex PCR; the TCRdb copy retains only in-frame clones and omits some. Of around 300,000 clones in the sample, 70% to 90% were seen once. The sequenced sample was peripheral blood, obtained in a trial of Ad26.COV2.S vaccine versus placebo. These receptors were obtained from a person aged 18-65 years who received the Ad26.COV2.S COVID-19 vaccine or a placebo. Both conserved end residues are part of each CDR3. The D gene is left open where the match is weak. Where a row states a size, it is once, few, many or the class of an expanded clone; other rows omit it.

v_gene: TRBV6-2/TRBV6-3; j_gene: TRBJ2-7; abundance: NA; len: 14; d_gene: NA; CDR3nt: TGTGCCAGCAGCAGGGTCGGGAAGTCCGGCGAGCAGTACTTC; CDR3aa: CASSRVGKSGEQYF
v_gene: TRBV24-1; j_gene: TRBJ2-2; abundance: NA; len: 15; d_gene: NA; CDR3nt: TGTGCCACCAGTGGACAGGGACTGTACACCGGGGAGCTGTTTTTT; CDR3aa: CATSGQGLYTGELFF
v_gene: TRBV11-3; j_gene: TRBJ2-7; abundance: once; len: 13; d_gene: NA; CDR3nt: TGTGCCAGCAGCCTGTTCTCGGGCTACGAGCAGTACTTC; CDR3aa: CASSLFSGYEQYF
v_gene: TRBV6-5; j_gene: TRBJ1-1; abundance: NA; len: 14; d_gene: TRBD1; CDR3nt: TGTGCCAGCAGAGGACAGGGGCGTTCCACTGAAGCTTTCTTT; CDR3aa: CASRGQGRSTEAFF
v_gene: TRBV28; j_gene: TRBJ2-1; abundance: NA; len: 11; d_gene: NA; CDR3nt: TGTGCCAGCAGGGCGGCTCGGGAGCAGTTCTTC; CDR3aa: CASRAAREQFF
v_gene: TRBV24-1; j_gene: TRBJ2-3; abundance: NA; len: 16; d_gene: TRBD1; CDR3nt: TGTGCCACCAGTGAAGCATCGGGACAGGGCGCGGATACGCAGTATTTT; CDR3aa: CATSEASGQGADTQYF
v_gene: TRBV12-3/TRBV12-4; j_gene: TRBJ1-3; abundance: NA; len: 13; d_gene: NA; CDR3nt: TGTGCCAGCAGATCACGAGCGGGAAACACCATATATTTT; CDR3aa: CASRSRAGNTIYF
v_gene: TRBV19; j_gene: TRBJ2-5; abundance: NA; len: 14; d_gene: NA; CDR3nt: TGTGCCAGTTCCACCGGGGTCCGCGGAGAGACCCAGTACTTC; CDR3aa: CASSTGVRGETQYF
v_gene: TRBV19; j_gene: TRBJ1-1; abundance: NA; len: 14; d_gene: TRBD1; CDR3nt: TGTGCCAGTAGCACAGGGGGCTCATACACTGAAGCTTTCTTT; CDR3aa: CASSTGGSYTEAFF
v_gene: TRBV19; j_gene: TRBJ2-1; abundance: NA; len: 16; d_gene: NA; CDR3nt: TGTGCCAGTAGTGACTCCGGGGCCTCATCCTACAATGAGCAGTTCTTC; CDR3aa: CASSDSGASSYNEQFF
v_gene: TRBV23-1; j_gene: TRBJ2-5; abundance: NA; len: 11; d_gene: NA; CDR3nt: TGCGCCAGCAGTGGGGGAGAGACCCAGTACTTC; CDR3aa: CASSGGETQYF
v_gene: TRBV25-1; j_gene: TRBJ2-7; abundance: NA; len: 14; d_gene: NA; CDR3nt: TGTGCCAGCAGTGAAAATCCAGGCCTGGGGGAGCAGTACTTC; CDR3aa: CASSENPGLGEQYF
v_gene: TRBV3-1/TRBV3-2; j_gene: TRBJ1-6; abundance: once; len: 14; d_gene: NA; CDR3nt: TGTGCCAGCAGCCAAGAGGCAGCAAATTCACCCCTCCACTTT; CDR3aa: CASSQEAANSPLHF
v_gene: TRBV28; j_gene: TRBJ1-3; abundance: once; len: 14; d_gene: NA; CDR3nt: TGTGCCAGCAGCACCCAGCCCAGGGAGAACACCATATATTTT; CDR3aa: CASSTQPRENTIYF
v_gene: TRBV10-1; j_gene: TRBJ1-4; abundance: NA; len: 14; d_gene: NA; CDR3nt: TGCGCCAGCAGTGAGTCGATCGGATCTGGAAAACTGTTTTTT; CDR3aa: CASSESIGSGKLFF
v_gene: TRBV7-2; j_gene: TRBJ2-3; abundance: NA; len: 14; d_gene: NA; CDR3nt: TGTGCCAGCAGCTTAGTGGGGGGACAGGATACGCAGTATTTT; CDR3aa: CASSLVGGQDTQYF
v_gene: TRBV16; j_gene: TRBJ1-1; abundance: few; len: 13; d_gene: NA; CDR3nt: TGTGCCAGCAGCCCGTCATTGAACACTGAAGCTTTCTTT; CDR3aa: CASSPSLNTEAFF
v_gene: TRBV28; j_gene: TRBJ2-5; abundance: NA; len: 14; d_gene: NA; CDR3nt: TGTGCCAGCAGTCCTGGCGAAGGCGAAGAGACCCAGTACTTC; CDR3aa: CASSPGEGEETQYF